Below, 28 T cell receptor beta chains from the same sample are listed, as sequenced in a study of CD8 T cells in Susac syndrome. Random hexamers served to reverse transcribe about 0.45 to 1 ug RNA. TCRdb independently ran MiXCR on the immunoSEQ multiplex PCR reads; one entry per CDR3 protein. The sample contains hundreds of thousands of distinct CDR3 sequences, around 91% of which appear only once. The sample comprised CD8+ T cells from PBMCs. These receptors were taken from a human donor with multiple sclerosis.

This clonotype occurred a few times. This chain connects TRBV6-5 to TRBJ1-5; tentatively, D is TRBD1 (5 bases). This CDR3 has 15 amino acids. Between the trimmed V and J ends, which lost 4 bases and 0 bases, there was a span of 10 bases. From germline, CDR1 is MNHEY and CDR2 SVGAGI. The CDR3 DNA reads TGTGCCAGCAGTTCCGACAGTTATAGCAATCAGCCCCAGCATTTT. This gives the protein CASSSDSYSNQPQHF.

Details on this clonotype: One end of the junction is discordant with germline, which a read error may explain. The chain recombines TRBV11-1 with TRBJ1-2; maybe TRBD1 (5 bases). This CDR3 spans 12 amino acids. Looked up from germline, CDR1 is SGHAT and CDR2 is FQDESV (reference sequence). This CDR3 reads CASSSGGLGGNF. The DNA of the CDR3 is TGTGCCAGCAGCTCTGGGGGTCTAGGCGGAAACTTC.

The CDR3 loop reads CASSLLGVTGSGANVLTF. In DNA form, the CDR3 reads TGTGCCAGCAGTTTATTGGGCGTGACAGGTTCTGGGGCCAACGTCCTGACTTTC. The chain uses TRBV27 and TRBJ2-6, with a tentative D call TRBD1 (6 bases). Per germline, CDR1 MNHEY and CDR2 SMNVEV (reference sequence). The CDR3 covers 18 residues. Trimming stripped 1 base from V and 1 base from J, with 14 bases between.

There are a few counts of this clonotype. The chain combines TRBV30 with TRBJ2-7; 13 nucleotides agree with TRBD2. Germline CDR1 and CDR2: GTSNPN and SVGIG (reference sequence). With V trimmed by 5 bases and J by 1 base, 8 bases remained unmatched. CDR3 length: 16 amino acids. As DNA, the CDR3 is TGTGCCTGGGGCCCCGGACTAGCGGGAGTGTCCTACGAGCAGTACTTC. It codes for CAWGPGLAGVSYEQYF.

DNA of the CDR3: TGTGCCAGCAGTGAGGGGGGTGGGCTAGCGGGAGGCCCAGAGCAGTTCTTC. This translates into CASSEGGGLAGGPEQFF. The chain carries TRBV25-1 and TRBJ2-1; 11 nucleotides align to TRBD2. The CDR3 is made up of 17 amino acids. V lost 3 bases, J lost 10 bases, and 14 bases stayed unmatched. Germline V gene lookup returns CDR1 MGHDK and CDR2 SYGVNS. The full variable domain, its missing parts supplied by reference TRBV25-1 and TRBJ2-1, is EADIYQTPRYLVIGTGKKITLECSQTMGHDKMYWYQQDPGMELHLIHYSYGVNSTEKGDLSSESTVSRIRTEHFPLTLESARPSHTSQYLCASSEGGGLAGGPEQFFGPGTRLTVL.

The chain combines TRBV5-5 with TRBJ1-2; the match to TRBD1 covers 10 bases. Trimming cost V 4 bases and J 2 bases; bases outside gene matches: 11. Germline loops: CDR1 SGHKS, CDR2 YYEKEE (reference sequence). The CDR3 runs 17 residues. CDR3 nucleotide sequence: TGTGCCAGCAGCCGGACAGGGGGAGTCTTGGGCAACTATGGCTACACCTTC. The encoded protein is CASSRTGGVLGNYGYTF.

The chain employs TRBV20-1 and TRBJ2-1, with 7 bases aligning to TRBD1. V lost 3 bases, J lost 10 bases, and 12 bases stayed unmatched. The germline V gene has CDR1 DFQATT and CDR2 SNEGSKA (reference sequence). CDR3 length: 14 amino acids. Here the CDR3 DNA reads TGCAGTGCTAGGAAGACAGGGTCGGATAGGGAGCAGTTCTTC. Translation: CSARKTGSDREQFF.

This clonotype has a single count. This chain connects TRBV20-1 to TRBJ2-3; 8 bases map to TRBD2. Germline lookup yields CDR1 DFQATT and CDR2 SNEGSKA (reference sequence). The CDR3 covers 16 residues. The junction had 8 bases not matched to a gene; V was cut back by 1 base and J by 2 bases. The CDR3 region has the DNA TGCAGTGCTAGAGGGGAAGCGGGGGTATTCACAGATACGCAGTATTTT. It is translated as CSARGEAGVFTDTQYF.

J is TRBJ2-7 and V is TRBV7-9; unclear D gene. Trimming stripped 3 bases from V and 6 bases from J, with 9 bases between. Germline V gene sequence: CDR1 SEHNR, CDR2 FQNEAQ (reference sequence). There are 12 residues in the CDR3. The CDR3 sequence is CASSFLDLEQYF. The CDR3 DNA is TGTGCCAGCAGCTTTTTGGATCTCGAGCAGTACTTC.

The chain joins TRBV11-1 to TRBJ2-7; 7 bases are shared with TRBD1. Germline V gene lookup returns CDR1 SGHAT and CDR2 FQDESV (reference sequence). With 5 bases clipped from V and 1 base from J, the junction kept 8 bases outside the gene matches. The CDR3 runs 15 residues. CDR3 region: CASSTGQVLSYEQYF. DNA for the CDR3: TGTGCCAGCAGCACCGGACAGGTCCTGTCCTACGAGCAGTACTTC.

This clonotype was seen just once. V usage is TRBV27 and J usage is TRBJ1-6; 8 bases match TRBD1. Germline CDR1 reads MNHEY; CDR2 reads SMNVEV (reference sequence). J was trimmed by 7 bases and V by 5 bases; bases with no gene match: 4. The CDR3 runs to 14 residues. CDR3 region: CASSRQGMNSPLHF. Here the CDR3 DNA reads TGTGCCAGCAGTCGACAGGGGATGAATTCACCCCTCCACTTT.

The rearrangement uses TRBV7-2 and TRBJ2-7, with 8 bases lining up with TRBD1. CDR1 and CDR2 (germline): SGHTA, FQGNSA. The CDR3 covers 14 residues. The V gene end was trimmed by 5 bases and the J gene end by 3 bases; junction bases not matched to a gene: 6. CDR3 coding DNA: TGTGCCAGCAGCCACGGGACAGGCTTCTACGAGCAGTACTTC. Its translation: CASSHGTGFYEQYF.

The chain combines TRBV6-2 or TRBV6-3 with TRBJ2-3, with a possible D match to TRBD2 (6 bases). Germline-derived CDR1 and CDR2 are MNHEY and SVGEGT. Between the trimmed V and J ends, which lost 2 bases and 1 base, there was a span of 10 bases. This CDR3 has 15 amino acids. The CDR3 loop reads CASSYVAAGTDTQYF. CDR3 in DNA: TGTGCCAGCAGTTACGTAGCGGCTGGCACAGATACGCAGTATTTT.

CDR3 sequence reads: CATRTSGYEQYF. In nucleotides, the CDR3 is TGTGCCACCCGGACTAGCGGCTACGAGCAGTACTTC. The chain links TRBV27 to TRBJ2-7, with 10 bases aligning to TRBD2. After removal of 10 bases from V and 3 bases from J, the junction contained 3 bases not matched to a gene. CDR3 size: 12 residues. Germline V gene data show CDR1 as MNHEY and CDR2 as SMNVEV (reference sequence).

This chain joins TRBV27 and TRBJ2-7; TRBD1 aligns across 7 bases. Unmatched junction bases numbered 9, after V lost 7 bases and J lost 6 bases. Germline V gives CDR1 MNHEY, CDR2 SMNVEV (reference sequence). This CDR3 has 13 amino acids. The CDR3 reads CASKGAPLGEQYF. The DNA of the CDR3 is TGTGCCAGCAAGGGGGCCCCTCTGGGCGAGCAGTACTTC.

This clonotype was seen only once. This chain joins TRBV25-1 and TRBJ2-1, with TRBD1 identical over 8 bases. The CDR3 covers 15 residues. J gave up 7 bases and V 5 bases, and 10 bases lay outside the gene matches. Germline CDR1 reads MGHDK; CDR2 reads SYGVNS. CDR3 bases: TGTGCCAGCAGTCCACGACAGGGGTCCGATAATGAGCAGTTCTTC. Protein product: CASSPRQGSDNEQFF.

CDR3: CASGSMIGTGELFF. In nucleotides, the CDR3 is TGTGCCAGCGGAAGTATGATCGGCACCGGGGAGCTGTTTTTT. The chain uses TRBV9 and TRBJ2-2; D is ambiguous. The length of the CDR3 is 14 residues. Trimming pared 7 bases from V and 4 bases from J, leaving 14 bases between. Germline V gives CDR1 SGDLS, CDR2 YYNGEE.

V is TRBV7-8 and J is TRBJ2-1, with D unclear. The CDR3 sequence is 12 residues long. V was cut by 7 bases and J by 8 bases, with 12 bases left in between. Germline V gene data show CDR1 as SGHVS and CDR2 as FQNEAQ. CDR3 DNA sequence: TGTGCCAGCACCCCGGGTACCGATGAGCAGTTCTTC. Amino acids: CASTPGTDEQFF.

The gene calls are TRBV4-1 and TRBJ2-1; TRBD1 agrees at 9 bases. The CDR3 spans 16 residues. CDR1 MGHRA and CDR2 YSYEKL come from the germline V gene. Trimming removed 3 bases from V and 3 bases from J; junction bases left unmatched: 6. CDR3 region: CASSQLPGQGYNEQFF. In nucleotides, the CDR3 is TGCGCCAGCAGCCAGCTACCGGGACAGGGCTACAATGAGCAGTTCTTC.

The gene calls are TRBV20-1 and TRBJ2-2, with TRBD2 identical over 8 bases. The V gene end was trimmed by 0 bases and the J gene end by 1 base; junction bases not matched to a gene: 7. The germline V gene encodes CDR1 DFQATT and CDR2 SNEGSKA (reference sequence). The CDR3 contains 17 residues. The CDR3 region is CSARDPPGLENTGELFF. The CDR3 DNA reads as TGCAGTGCTAGAGACCCCCCGGGACTAGAGAACACCGGGGAGCTGTTTTTT.

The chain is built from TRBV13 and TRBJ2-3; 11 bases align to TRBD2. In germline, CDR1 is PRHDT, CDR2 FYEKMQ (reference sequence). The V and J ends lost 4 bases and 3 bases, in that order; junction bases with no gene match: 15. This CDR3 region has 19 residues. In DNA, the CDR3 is TGTGCCAGCAGCTCACACCCACCAACTAGCGGGAGCGCTACAGATACGCAGTATTTT. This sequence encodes CASSSHPPTSGSATDTQYF. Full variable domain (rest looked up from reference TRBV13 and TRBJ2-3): AAGVIQSPRHLIKEKRETATLKCYPIPRHDTVYWYQQGPGQDPQFLISFYEKMQSDKGSIPDRFSAQQFSDYHSELNMSSLELGDSALYFCASSSHPPTSGSATDTQYFGPGTRLTVL.

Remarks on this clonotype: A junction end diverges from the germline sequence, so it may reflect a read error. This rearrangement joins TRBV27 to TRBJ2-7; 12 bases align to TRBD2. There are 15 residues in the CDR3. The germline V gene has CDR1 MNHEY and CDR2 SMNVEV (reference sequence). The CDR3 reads CASSPGTSGRYEQCF. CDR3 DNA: TGTGCCAGCAGTCCCGGGACTAGCGGGCGGTACGAGCAGTGCTTC.

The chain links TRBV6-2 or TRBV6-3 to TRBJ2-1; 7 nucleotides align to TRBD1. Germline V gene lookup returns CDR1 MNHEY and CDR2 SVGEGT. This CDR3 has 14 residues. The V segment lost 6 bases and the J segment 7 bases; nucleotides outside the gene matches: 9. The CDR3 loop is CASSSNRGGNEQFF. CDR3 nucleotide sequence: TGTGCCAGCAGCTCAAACAGGGGTGGGAATGAGCAGTTCTTC.

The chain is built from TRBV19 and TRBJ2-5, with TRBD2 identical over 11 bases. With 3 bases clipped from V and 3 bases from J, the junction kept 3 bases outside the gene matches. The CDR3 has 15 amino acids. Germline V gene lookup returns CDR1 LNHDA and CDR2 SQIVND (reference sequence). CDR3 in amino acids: CASSMGLADKETQYF. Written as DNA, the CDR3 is TGTGCCAGTAGTATGGGACTAGCGGATAAAGAGACCCAGTACTTC.

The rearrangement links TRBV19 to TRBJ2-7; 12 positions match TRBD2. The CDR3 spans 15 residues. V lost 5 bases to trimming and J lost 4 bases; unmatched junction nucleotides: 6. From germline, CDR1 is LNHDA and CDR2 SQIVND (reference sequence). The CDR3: CASSPGLAGLYEQYF. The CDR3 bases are TGTGCCAGTAGTCCGGGACTAGCGGGCTTATACGAGCAGTACTTC.

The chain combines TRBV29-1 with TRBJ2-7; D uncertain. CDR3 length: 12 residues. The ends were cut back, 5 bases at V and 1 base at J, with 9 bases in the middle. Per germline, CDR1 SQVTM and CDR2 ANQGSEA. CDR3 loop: CSVIGESYEQYF. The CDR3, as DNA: TGCAGCGTTATCGGCGAGTCCTACGAGCAGTACTTC.

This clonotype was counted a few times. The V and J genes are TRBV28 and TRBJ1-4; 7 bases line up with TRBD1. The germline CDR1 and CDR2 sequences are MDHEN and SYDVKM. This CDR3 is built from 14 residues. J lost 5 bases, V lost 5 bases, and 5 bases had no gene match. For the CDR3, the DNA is TGTGCCAGCAGTCCGAGACAGGGAAATGAAAAACTGTTTTTT. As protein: CASSPRQGNEKLFF.

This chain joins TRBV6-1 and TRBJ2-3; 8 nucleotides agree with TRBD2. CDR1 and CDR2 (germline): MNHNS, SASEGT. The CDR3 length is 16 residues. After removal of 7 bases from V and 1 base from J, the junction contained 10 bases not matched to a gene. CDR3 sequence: CASNLFSGAGTDTQYF. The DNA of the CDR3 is TGTGCCAGCAACCTATTTAGCGGGGCAGGCACAGATACGCAGTATTTT.